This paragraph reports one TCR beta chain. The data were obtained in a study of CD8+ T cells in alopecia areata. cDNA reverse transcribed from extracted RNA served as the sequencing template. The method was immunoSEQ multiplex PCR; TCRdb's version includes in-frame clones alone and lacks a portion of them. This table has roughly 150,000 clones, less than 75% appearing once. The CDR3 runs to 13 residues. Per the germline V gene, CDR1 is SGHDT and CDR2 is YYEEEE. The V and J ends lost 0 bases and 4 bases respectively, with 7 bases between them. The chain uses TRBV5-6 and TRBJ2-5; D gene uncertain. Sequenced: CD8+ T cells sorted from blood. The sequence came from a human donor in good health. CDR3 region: CASSLGNGETQYF. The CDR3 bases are TGTGCCAGCAGCTTGGGCAATGGAGAGACCCAGTACTTC.